This T cell receptor (beta chain) was recovered during a study of T-cell reconstitution after alpha-beta-depleted transplantation in children. Study-wide points: It was newly produced T cells that mostly accounted for T-cell counts and diversity one year after transplant. In some patients, recipient T cells and intrathymic progenitors surviving conditioning explained high day-60 diversity. Reportedly, only several hundred clones from non-depleted graft cells drove alpha-beta T-cell counts at about two months.

This clonotype has just a few counts. The target antigen is unknown. The V segment lost 2 bases and the J segment 5 bases; nucleotides outside the gene matches: 11. This CDR3 has 17 residues. Germline V CDR1 and CDR2: SGHAT, FQNNGV. Preparation of the TCRbeta library used unique molecular identifiers. TCRdb used MiXCR to reprocess the PCR reads, holding one entry per CDR3 protein. The table lists hundreds of thousands of distinct CDR3 sequences, around 13% of them singletons. The clonotype originates from a girl aged 2 to 9 with congenital amegakaryocytic thrombocytopenia, due to receive a stem cell transplant. Here the sequenced sample was PBMCs, taken before TCRalphabeta/CD19-depleted stem cell transplant. The V call is TRBV11-2, the J call TRBJ2-1; 8 bases fit TRBD2. The CDR3 here is CASSLKIRSGNNNEQFF. CDR3 sequence (DNA): TGTGCCAGCAGCTTAAAGATTCGTAGCGGGAACAACAATGAGCAGTTCTTC.